These 21 T cell receptor beta chains were sequenced from one sample in a study of graft-versus-host responses after intestinal transplantation. Their recognized antigens are unknown. Generated by immunoSEQ multiplex PCR, the TCRdb table keeps only in-frame clones and is missing some. This sample carries approximately 99,000 clones, 90% to 95% of them seen once, and the ten largest clones take roughly 0.2%. Sample: unstimulated CD4+ T cells sorted from spleen or lymph node cells, taken before transplant. Receptors were obtained from a human donor who was the organ donor for an intestinal transplant.

This clone turned up a few times. The DNA of the CDR3 is TGTGCCACCGATCGGACTAAAGGTCACACCGGGGAGCTGTTTTTT. Amino acid sequence: CATDRTKGHTGELFF. The rearrangement uses TRBV10-3 and TRBJ2-2; TRBD2 is a possible D gene (6 bases). V lost 10 bases to trimming and J lost 3 bases, with 18 bases between them. Germline loops: CDR1 ENHRY, CDR2 SYGVKD. The CDR3 contains 15 residues.

The rearrangement uses TRBV27 and TRBJ2-1; 7 nucleotides align to TRBD1. This CDR3 has 15 residues. The J segment lost 4 bases and the V segment lost 5 bases, leaving 8 bases of the junction unmatched. Germline V CDR1 and CDR2: MNHEY, SMNVEV (reference sequence). The DNA for the CDR3 is TGTGCCAGCAGTACAGACAGGGCTATTTACAATGAGCAGTTCTTC. Protein sequence: CASSTDRAIYNEQFF.

This clone has only a few counts. This chain uses TRBV28 with TRBJ1-2; a possible D gene is TRBD1 (6 bases). Trimming took 2 bases from V and 2 from J, leaving 9 bases between them. Looked up from germline, CDR1 is MDHEN and CDR2 is SYDVKM. There are 14 residues in the CDR3. CDR3 amino acids: CASSLPTGNYGYTF. The CDR3 DNA is TGTGCCAGCAGTTTACCGACAGGAAACTATGGCTACACCTTC.

This chain uses TRBV9 with TRBJ2-7, with 7 bases that match TRBD1. The trim removed 8 bases at V and 0 bases at J, leaving 11 bases unmatched. The CDR3 loop spans 15 amino acids. Germline-derived CDR1 and CDR2 are SGDLS and YYNGEE. CDR3 in DNA: TGTGCCAGGACAAAGGGGGCGAGGGTCTCCTACGAGCAGTACTTC. The encoded protein is CARTKGARVSYEQYF.

This clone was counted once. This chain uses TRBV4-1 with TRBJ1-3; 9 nucleotides match TRBD1. Germline loops: CDR1 MGHRA, CDR2 YSYEKL. The CDR3 contains 15 residues. The J segment lost 10 bases and the V segment lost 1 base, leaving 8 bases of the junction unmatched. DNA of the CDR3: TGCGCCAGCAGCCAAGGGGACAGGGTCGTAGGAACCATATATTTT. As protein: CASSQGDRVVGTIYF.

V usage is TRBV5-4 and J usage is TRBJ2-3, with a possible D match to TRBD1 (6 bases). V gave up 4 bases and J gave up 3 bases, with 12 bases separating them. The CDR3 extends over 14 amino acids. The germline gives CDR1 SGHNT, CDR2 YYREEE (reference sequence). DNA for the CDR3: TGTGCCAGCAGCCGGCCACAGGGAACAGATACGCAGTATTTT. This encodes CASSRPQGTDTQYF.

V and J are TRBV5-6 and TRBJ2-1, with 11 bases identical to TRBD2. J gave up 5 bases and V 6 bases, and 13 bases lay outside the gene matches. The CDR3 is 17 residues long. CDR1 is SGHDT and CDR2 is YYEEEE in the germline V gene. The DNA for the CDR3 is TGTGCCAGCACCAAACCGCGGGGACTAGCGGCCAACAATGAGCAGTTCTTC. Amino acid sequence: CASTKPRGLAANNEQFF. The variable domain in full, with the rest retrieved from reference TRBV5-6 and TRBJ2-1, is DAGVTQSPTHLIKTRGQQVTLRCSPKSGHDTVSWYQQALGQGPQFIFQYYEEEERQRGNFPDRFSGHQFPNYSSELNVNALLLGDSALYLCASTKPRGLAANNEQFFGPGTRLTVL.

The gene calls are TRBV15 and TRBJ2-4, with D possibly TRBD2 on 5 matching bases. The CDR3 runs to 18 residues. Trimming shortened V by 3 bases and J by 2 bases, and 20 bases separated the two germline ends. Germline V CDR1 and CDR2: LNHNV, YYDKDF (reference sequence). The DNA for the CDR3 is TGTGCCACCAGCAGGACCAGCGGCAGAGGCGAAACCAAAAACATTCAGTACTTC. It encodes CATSRTSGRGETKNIQYF.

The chain employs TRBV5-4 and TRBJ2-3; 10 bases map to TRBD1. Trimming cost V 5 bases and J 5 bases; bases outside gene matches: 11. Germline CDR1 and CDR2: SGHNT and YYREEE (reference sequence). The CDR3 has 16 amino acids. The CDR3 is CASSDSGTGARDTQYF. CDR3 bases: TGTGCCAGCAGTGACTCTGGGACAGGGGCCAGAGATACGCAGTATTTT.

The rearrangement links TRBV23-1 to TRBJ1-1; D remains ambiguous. Being an ORF, TRBV23-1 has a function that is uncertain. This CDR3 is built from 16 residues. Trimming removed 0 bases from V and 1 base from J, with 12 bases in between. CDR3 DNA: TGCGCCAGCAGTCAATCGGGATTCCGGGGGAACACTGAAGCTTTCTTT. This translates into CASSQSGFRGNTEAFF.

The rearrangement joins TRBV7-6 to TRBJ2-7, with D possibly TRBD2 on 5 matching bases. The CDR3 consists of 15 residues. V dropped 5 bases and J dropped 7 bases, with 21 bases sitting between them. Germline CDR1 SGHVS, CDR2 FNYEAQ. CDR3 in amino acids: CASSPLSGLPGEQYF. For the CDR3, the DNA is TGTGCCAGCAGCCCACTATCAGGCCTACCGGGGGAGCAGTACTTC.

V gene TRBV28 combines with J gene TRBJ1-2, with TRBD1 matching 7 bases. Unmatched junction bases numbered 1, after V lost 3 bases and J lost 3 bases. CDR3 length equals 13 residues. CDR1 and CDR2 (germline): MDHEN, SYDVKM. The CDR3 DNA reads TGTGCCAGCAGTTTGGGGACAGACTATGGCTACACCTTC. Residues: CASSLGTDYGYTF.

This clone was detected once. The chain carries TRBV10-3 and TRBJ2-1, with D perhaps TRBD2 (6 bases). Looked up from germline, CDR1 is ENHRY and CDR2 is SYGVKD. This CDR3 contains 14 residues. Trimming took 6 bases from V and 0 from J, leaving 9 bases between them. Here the CDR3 DNA reads TGTGCCATCAGCGGGGGAACCTCCTACAATGAGCAGTTCTTC. Translating it yields CAISGGTSYNEQFF.

This sequence joins TRBV7-3 and TRBJ1-2; TRBD1 matches 7 bases. The CDR3 runs to 15 residues. Germline V lookup: CDR1 SGHTA, CDR2 FQGTGA. Trimming cost V 3 bases and J 4 bases; bases outside gene matches: 8. The CDR3, as DNA: TGTGCCAGCAGCTTCGGGGGCTGGACAGGCTATGGCTACACCTTC. Its protein product is CASSFGGWTGYGYTF. Full variable domain (missing parts from reference TRBV7-3 and TRBJ1-2): GAGVSQTPSNKVTEKGKYVELRCDPISGHTALYWYRQSLGQGPEFLIYFQGTGAADDSGLPNDRFFAVRPEGSVSTLKIQRTERGDSAVYLCASSFGGWTGYGYTFGSGTRLTVV.

V gene TRBV30 combines with J gene TRBJ1-1, with D tentatively TRBD1 (5 bases). The CDR3 has 12 amino acids. The germline V gene encodes CDR1 GTSNPN and CDR2 SVGIG (reference sequence). With 0 bases removed from V and 6 bases from J, the gap between germline ends came to 8 bases. This CDR3 reads CAWSVQVPEAFF. DNA of the CDR3: TGTGCCTGGAGTGTACAGGTTCCTGAAGCTTTCTTT.

The rearrangement uses TRBV7-2 and TRBJ1-6; the D is unclear. The CDR3 contains 14 residues. V dropped 1 base and J dropped 9 bases, with 10 bases sitting between them. Looked up from germline, CDR1 is SGHTA and CDR2 is FQGNSA. CDR3 sequence (DNA): TGTGCCAGCAGCTTAGGAGGGAGTCGTTCACCCCTCCACTTT. Protein product: CASSLGGSRSPLHF.

V is TRBV28 and J is TRBJ2-5, with TRBD1 identical over 9 bases. This CDR3 is built from 16 residues. The V and J ends lost 6 bases and 0 bases, in that order; junction bases with no gene match: 8. Germline loops: CDR1 MDHEN, CDR2 SYDVKM. In DNA, the CDR3 is TGTGCCAGCAGATTCACAGGGGGCTCGTACCAAGAGACCCAGTACTTC. This gives the protein CASRFTGGSYQETQYF.

The chain joins TRBV28 to TRBJ2-7; TRBD2 aligns across 11 bases. V lost 6 bases and J lost 3; bases outside the gene matches: 7. CDR3 length: 15 amino acids. The germline gives CDR1 MDHEN, CDR2 SYDVKM. The DNA of the CDR3 is TGTGCCAGCAGCCTACTACTAGCGGGGGACTACGAGCAGTACTTC. As protein: CASSLLLAGDYEQYF.

This clone is a singleton in its sample. The gene calls are TRBV5-4 and TRBJ2-6, with 7 bases aligning to TRBD1. V was clipped by 2 bases and J by 4 bases; unmatched bases: 18. The length of the CDR3 is 20 residues. Looked up from germline, CDR1 is SGHNT and CDR2 is YYREEE (reference sequence). This CDR3 is CASSFATAYRGVGGANVLTF. In nucleotides, the CDR3 is TGTGCCAGCAGCTTCGCCACGGCTTACAGGGGAGTAGGGGGGGCCAACGTCCTGACTTTC.

The chain joins TRBV11-2 to TRBJ2-3, with D possibly TRBD2 on 6 matching bases. Between the trimmed V and J ends, which lost 1 base and 3 bases, there was a span of 14 bases. The CDR3 runs 16 residues. Germline V gene lookup returns CDR1 SGHAT and CDR2 FQNNGV. The chain's CDR3 is CASSLAGVERTDTQYF. CDR3 DNA sequence: TGTGCCAGCAGCTTAGCGGGGGTAGAGAGGACAGATACGCAGTATTTT.

The V gene is TRBV29-1, the J gene TRBJ1-2; 7 nucleotides match TRBD1. The CDR3 totals 10 residues. V shed 6 bases and J 8 bases; nucleotides not matched to a gene: 3. Per the germline V gene, CDR1 is SQVTM and CDR2 is ANQGSEA. As DNA, the CDR3 is TGCAGCGTCGACAGGGACGGCTACACCTTC. Translation: CSVDRDGYTF.